Listed here are 26 T cell receptor beta chains from one sample, sequenced in a study of cytomegalovirus exposure and HLA in healthy donors. Profiling relied on immunoSEQ multiplex PCR, and the TCRdb table lists in-frame clones only, not all of them. The table includes roughly 60,000 clones, about 92% detected once. Sequenced sample: PBMCs. The receptors were gathered from a woman between 18 and 29 years old in good health and CMV-seronegative.

The J gene is TRBJ2-2, the V gene TRBV5-1; TRBD1 is a possible D gene (6 bases). The CDR3 sequence is 13 residues long. CDR1 is SGHRS and CDR2 is YFSETQ in the germline V gene. V lost 4 bases to trimming and J lost 5 bases, with 9 bases between them. This chain's CDR3 is CASSPQGTGELFF. The CDR3 DNA follows: TGCGCCAGCAGCCCACAGGGAACCGGGGAGCTGTTTTTT.

Regarding this clone: One end of the junction fails to match germline, which may point to a read error. The V call is TRBV18, the J call TRBJ1-2; D possibly corresponds to TRBD1 (6 bases). CDR1 KGHSH and CDR2 LQKENI come from the germline V gene. This CDR3 is 15 amino acids long. CDR3 region: CASSPQAGEPYGYTF. The DNA for the CDR3 is TGTGCCAGCTCCCCACAGGCAGGGGAGCCCTATGGCTACACCTTC.

CDR3 sequence (DNA): TGCAGCGTTGGCTCGGGAGATTCTGAAAACTATGGCTACACCTTC. This translates into CSVGSGDSENYGYTF. The gene calls are TRBV29-1 and TRBJ1-2; D unclear. Germline lookup yields CDR1 SQVTM and CDR2 ANQGSEA. This CDR3 comprises 15 residues. V lost 4 bases and J 2 bases, leaving 17 bases between the germline ends.

The genes are TRBV7-9 and TRBJ1-4, with D hard to call. V lost 6 bases and J lost 4, with 12 bases in between. Germline V CDR1 and CDR2: SEHNR, FQNEAQ (reference sequence). The CDR3 extends over 14 amino acids. As DNA, the CDR3 is TGTGCCAGCAGGCCCCCCGACAATAATGAAAAACTGTTTTTT. This gives the protein CASRPPDNNEKLFF.

The rearrangement uses TRBV28 and TRBJ1-1; D unclear. Looked up from germline, CDR1 is MDHEN and CDR2 is SYDVKM. This CDR3 region has 12 residues. The V and J ends lost 4 bases and 1 base respectively, with 4 bases between them. CDR3 nucleotides: TGTGCCAGCAGTTACAAGAACACTGAAGCTTTCTTT. This translates into CASSYKNTEAFF. Looking up the rest from reference TRBV28 and TRBJ1-1 gives the full variable domain: DVKVTQSSRYLVKRTGEKVFLECVQDMDHENMFWYRQDPGLGLRLIYFSYDVKMKEKGDIPEGYSVSREKKERFSLILESASTNQTSMYLCASSYKNTEAFFGQGTRLTVV.

The chain carries TRBV7-9 and TRBJ2-7, with TRBD1 identical over 9 bases. Per the germline V gene, CDR1 is SEHNR and CDR2 is FQNEAQ (reference sequence). V lost 2 bases to trimming and J lost 3 bases; unmatched junction nucleotides: 2. The length of the CDR3 is 14 residues. In DNA, the CDR3 is TGTGCCAGCAGCTTACCGGGACAGGGCTACGAGCAGTACTTC. This translates into CASSLPGQGYEQYF.

The chain has TRBV4-3 and TRBJ2-7; 8 bases map to TRBD1. V shed 2 bases, J shed 2 bases, and the junction held 8 bases outside the gene matches. CDR3 length: 16 amino acids. The germline V gene has CDR1 LGHNA and CDR2 YSLEER. Here the CDR3 DNA reads TGCGCCAGCAGCCAATACACAGGGGGACCCGCCTACGAGCAGTACTTC. Translated: CASSQYTGGPAYEQYF.

The rearrangement joins TRBV4-1 to TRBJ1-2; 8 bases are a match to TRBD1. Germline assignment: CDR1 MGHRA and CDR2 YSYEKL. Germline trimming cut 1 base from V and 6 bases from J; bases unmatched to any gene: 7. The CDR3 runs 15 residues. The DNA for the CDR3 is TGCGCCAGCAGCCAAGGGATCCTGGGACAGGATGGCTACACCTTC. This translates into CASSQGILGQDGYTF.

This chain uses TRBV6-6 with TRBJ1-1; D may be TRBD1 (5 bases). With 3 bases removed from V and 5 bases from J, the gap between germline ends came to 10 bases. Germline V gene sequence: CDR1 MNHNY, CDR2 SVGAGI (reference sequence). The CDR3 consists of 13 residues. As DNA, the CDR3 is TGTGCCAGCAGTTATTCGGGGGGGACTGAAGCTTTCTTT. It translates to CASSYSGGTEAFF.

The rearrangement links TRBV4-2 to TRBJ2-5; 16 bases line up with TRBD2. The assigned J gene may be wrong: the sequence end matches TRBJ2-7 better. The CDR3 loop spans 17 amino acids. CDR1 is LGHNA, CDR2 YNFKEQ, per germline. The CDR3: CASSQPGTSGRAGEQYF. Here the CDR3 DNA reads TGTGCCAGCAGCCAACCTGGGACTAGCGGGAGGGCGGGCGAGCAGTACTTC.

The V gene is TRBV5-1, the J gene TRBJ2-7, with D perhaps matching TRBD1 (5 bases). The V gene's germline CDR1 is SGHRS and CDR2 YFSETQ. This CDR3 comprises 14 residues. V was cut by 1 base and J by 0 bases, with 8 bases left in between. The CDR3 DNA is TGCGCCAGCAGCTTGATGGACAACTCCTACGAGCAGTACTTC. This codes for CASSLMDNSYEQYF.

V usage is TRBV11-2 and J usage is TRBJ2-7; the match to TRBD1 covers 8 bases. Germline V CDR1 and CDR2: SGHAT, FQNNGV. The CDR3 consists of 11 residues. V lost 4 bases, J lost 12 bases, and 5 bases stayed unmatched. DNA for the CDR3: TGTGCCAGCAGCTCGTACAGGGGGTGGTACTTC. Protein: CASSSYRGWYF.

The chain combines TRBV10-3 with TRBJ1-6; 9 positions match TRBD1. In germline, CDR1 is ENHRY, CDR2 SYGVKD. The J segment lost 8 bases and the V segment lost 9 bases, leaving 5 bases of the junction unmatched. This CDR3 spans 13 amino acids. The CDR3 region has the DNA TGTGCCATTAGGGACAGGGCGGATTCACCCCTCCACTTT. Amino acids: CAIRDRADSPLHF.

This chain joins TRBV6-5 and TRBJ1-1; 8 bases map to TRBD1. The CDR3 has 15 amino acids. Per germline, CDR1 MNHEY and CDR2 SVGAGI. V trimming: 2 bases; J trimming: 5 bases; junction bases outside the gene matches: 7. Here the CDR3 DNA reads TGTGCCAGCAGTTACCGGACAGGGTCGTTAACTGAAGCTTTCTTT. Translated: CASSYRTGSLTEAFF.

This clone came up a few times. The V and J genes are TRBV27 and TRBJ2-1; D unresolved. V was trimmed by 4 bases and J by 6 bases, leaving 10 bases between them. Germline-derived CDR1 and CDR2 are MNHEY and SMNVEV (reference sequence). This CDR3 spans 13 amino acids. The CDR3 sequence is CASSSIPSNEQFF. The CDR3 coding sequence is TGTGCCAGCAGTTCCATCCCGAGCAATGAGCAGTTCTTC.

The genes are TRBV5-1 and TRBJ2-3, with unresolved D. Germline V gene sequence: CDR1 SGHRS, CDR2 YFSETQ. This CDR3 spans 13 amino acids. V lost 3 bases to trimming and J lost 0 bases, with 5 bases between them. The CDR3 coding sequence is TGCGCCAGCAGCTCCCCTAGCACAGATACGCAGTATTTT. This translates into CASSSPSTDTQYF.

This clone appeared once. V and J are TRBV10-3 and TRBJ2-3, with a possible D match to TRBD2 (5 bases). Germline V gives CDR1 ENHRY, CDR2 SYGVKD. V lost 3 bases and J lost 6, with 10 bases in between. This CDR3 region has 13 residues. CDR3 in amino acids: CAISDTEVDTQYF. The CDR3 DNA is TGTGCCATCAGTGATACGGAGGTGGATACGCAGTATTTT.

CDR3 region: CSVDQGGNEQFF. The DNA for the CDR3 is TGCAGCGTCGACCAGGGGGGCAATGAGCAGTTCTTC. The chain carries TRBV29-1 and TRBJ2-1, with D perhaps matching TRBD1 (7 bases). CDR1 and CDR2 from the germline V gene are SQVTM and ANQGSEA. Trimming removed 6 bases from V and 6 bases from J, with 12 bases in between. The CDR3 length is 12 residues.

This chain links TRBV6-1 with TRBJ2-5, with 15 positions matching TRBD2. The germline CDR1 and CDR2 sequences are MNHNS and SASEGT. The junction had 4 bases not matched to a gene; V was cut back by 4 bases and J by 4 bases. The CDR3 has 16 amino acids. CDR3 residues: CASSARTSGGAETQYF. CDR3 in DNA: TGTGCCAGCAGTGCCCGGACTAGCGGGGGGGCAGAGACCCAGTACTTC.

For the CDR3, the DNA is TGTGCCAGCAGCGGAGGGCCCGGCAGTAACACTGAAGCTTTCTTT. Residues: CASSGGPGSNTEAFF. The V gene is TRBV9, the J gene TRBJ1-1; D is ambiguous. V was shortened by 3 bases and J by 2 bases, with 14 bases between the two germline ends. CDR3 length: 15 amino acids. Germline V gene data show CDR1 as SGDLS and CDR2 as YYNGEE.

The chain has TRBV5-1 and TRBJ1-6; D remains unclear. V was cut by 0 bases and J by 7 bases, with 14 bases left in between. This CDR3 region has 16 residues. Germline V lookup: CDR1 SGHRS, CDR2 YFSETQ. The CDR3 DNA follows: TGCGCCAGCAGCTTGGTTGAGGGTAAAATAAATTCACCCCTCCACTTT. Protein product: CASSLVEGKINSPLHF.

The chain recombines TRBV5-1 with TRBJ2-1; D not certain. The CDR3 consists of 14 residues. The V end was cut by 4 bases, the J end by 8 bases, with 16 bases between. Germline V CDR1 and CDR2: SGHRS, YFSETQ. CDR3 nucleotide sequence: TGCGCCAGCAGCCTGGACCGGTCCCATTATGAGCAGTTCTTC. Amino acid sequence: CASSLDRSHYEQFF.

J is TRBJ2-1 and V is TRBV5-1, with TRBD2 identical over 10 bases. V was clipped by 6 bases and J by 0 bases; unmatched bases: 9. This CDR3 is built from 17 residues. Germline values: CDR1 SGHRS, CDR2 YFSETQ. CDR3 nucleotide sequence: TGCGCCAGCACAGCGGGGGGGCCTCGGAGCTCCTACAATGAGCAGTTCTTC. It codes for CASTAGGPRSSYNEQFF.

This clone was found once. The chain has TRBV2 and TRBJ2-1; 7 bases match TRBD2. With 8 bases clipped from V and 3 bases from J, the junction kept 4 bases outside the gene matches. Germline V lookup: CDR1 SNHLY, CDR2 FYNNEI. CDR3 length: 13 amino acids. DNA of the CDR3: TGTGCCAGCCTAGCGGCACTCTACAATGAGCAGTTCTTC. This encodes CASLAALYNEQFF.

The chain uses TRBV30 and TRBJ1-1, with 7 bases identical to TRBD1. CDR3 length equals 17 residues. Trimming at V came to 2 bases and at J to 0 bases, leaving 12 bases not matched to a gene. Germline assignment: CDR1 GTSNPN and CDR2 SVGIG (reference sequence). CDR3 protein: CAWSNRGRDVMNTEAFF. The CDR3 nucleotides are TGTGCCTGGAGTAACAGGGGACGGGACGTTATGAACACTGAAGCTTTCTTT.

The chain joins TRBV10-3 to TRBJ2-3; D perhaps matches TRBD2 (6 bases). Deletions cut 8 bases from V and 6 bases from J, with 18 bases between. This CDR3 region has 14 residues. CDR1 is ENHRY and CDR2 is SYGVKD in the germline V gene. CDR3 protein: CAICPSVEKDTQYF. CDR3 DNA: TGTGCCATCTGTCCTAGCGTCGAGAAGGATACGCAGTATTTT.